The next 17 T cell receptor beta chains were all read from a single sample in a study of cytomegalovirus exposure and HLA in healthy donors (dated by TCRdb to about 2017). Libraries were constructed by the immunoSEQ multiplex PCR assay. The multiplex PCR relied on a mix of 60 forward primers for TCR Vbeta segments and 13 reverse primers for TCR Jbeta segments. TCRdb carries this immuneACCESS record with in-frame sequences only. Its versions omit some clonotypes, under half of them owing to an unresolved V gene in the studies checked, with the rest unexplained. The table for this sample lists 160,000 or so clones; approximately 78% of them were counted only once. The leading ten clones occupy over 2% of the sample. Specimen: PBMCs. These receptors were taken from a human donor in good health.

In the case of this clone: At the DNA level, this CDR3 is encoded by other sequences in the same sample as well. As DNA, the CDR3 is TGTGCCAGCAGTGAAGGGCAGTCCGCTAATGAAAAACTGTTTTTT. Translating gives CASSEGQSANEKLFF. The chain couples TRBV2 to TRBJ1-4; D is undetermined. This CDR3 region has 15 residues. Germline assignment: CDR1 SNHLY and CDR2 FYNNEI. V gave up 1 base and J gave up 3 bases, with 9 bases separating them.

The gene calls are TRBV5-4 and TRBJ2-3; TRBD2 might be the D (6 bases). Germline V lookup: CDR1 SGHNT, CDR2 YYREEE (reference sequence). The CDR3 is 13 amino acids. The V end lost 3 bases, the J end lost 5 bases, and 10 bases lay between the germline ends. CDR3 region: CASSSRLVDTQYF. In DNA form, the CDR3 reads TGTGCCAGCAGCTCCCGACTAGTAGATACGCAGTATTTT.

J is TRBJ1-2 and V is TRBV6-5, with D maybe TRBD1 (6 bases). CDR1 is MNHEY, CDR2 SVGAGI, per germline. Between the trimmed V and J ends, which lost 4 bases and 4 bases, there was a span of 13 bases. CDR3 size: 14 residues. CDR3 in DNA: TGTGCCAGCAGTTCCCCCGACAGGCGCTATGGCTACACCTTC. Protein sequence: CASSSPDRRYGYTF.

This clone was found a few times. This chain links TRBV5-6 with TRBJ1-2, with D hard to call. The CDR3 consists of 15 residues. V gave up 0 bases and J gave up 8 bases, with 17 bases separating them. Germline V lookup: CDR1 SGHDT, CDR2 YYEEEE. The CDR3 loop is CASSLALQDYWGYTF. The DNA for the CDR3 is TGTGCCAGCAGCTTGGCTTTGCAGGACTATTGGGGCTACACCTTC.

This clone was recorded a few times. The DNA of the CDR3 is TGTGCCAGCAGCCCCGGGGAGACTGAAGCTTTCTTT. Translating it yields CASSPGETEAFF. The genes are TRBV9 and TRBJ1-1; D is uncertain. Germline-derived CDR1 and CDR2 are SGDLS and YYNGEE. The CDR3 has 12 amino acids. V gave up 4 bases and J gave up 5 bases, with 9 bases separating them.

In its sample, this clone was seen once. The CDR3 is CASSQVRTGVKATEAFF. CDR3 bases: TGCGCCAGCAGCCAAGTTCGGACAGGGGTAAAGGCTACTGAAGCTTTCTTT. The V call is TRBV4-1, the J call TRBJ1-1, with TRBD1 matching 9 bases. This CDR3 has 17 residues. Looked up from germline, CDR1 is MGHRA and CDR2 is YSYEKL. The junction had 11 bases not matched to a gene; V was cut back by 1 base and J by 5 bases.

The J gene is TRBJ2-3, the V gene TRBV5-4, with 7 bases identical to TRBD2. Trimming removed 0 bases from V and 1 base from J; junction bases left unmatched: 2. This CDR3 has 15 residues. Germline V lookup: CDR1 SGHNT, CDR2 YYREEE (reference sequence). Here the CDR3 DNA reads TGTGCCAGCAGCTTGGGGAGCGGGGGCACAGATACGCAGTATTTT. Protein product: CASSLGSGGTDTQYF.

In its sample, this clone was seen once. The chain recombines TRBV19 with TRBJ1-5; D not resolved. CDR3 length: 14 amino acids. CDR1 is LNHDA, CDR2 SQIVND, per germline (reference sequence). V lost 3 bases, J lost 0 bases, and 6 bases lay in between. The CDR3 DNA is TGTGCCAGTAGTATCAGGATTAGCAATCAGCCCCAGCATTTT. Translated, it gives CASSIRISNQPQHF.

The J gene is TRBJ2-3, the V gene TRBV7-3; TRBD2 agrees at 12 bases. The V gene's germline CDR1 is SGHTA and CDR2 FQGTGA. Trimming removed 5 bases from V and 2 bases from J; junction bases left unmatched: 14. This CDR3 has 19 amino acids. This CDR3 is CASSERPSLAGGSTDTQYF. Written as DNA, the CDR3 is TGTGCCAGCAGCGAGCGACCCTCACTAGCGGGGGGATCCACAGATACGCAGTATTTT.

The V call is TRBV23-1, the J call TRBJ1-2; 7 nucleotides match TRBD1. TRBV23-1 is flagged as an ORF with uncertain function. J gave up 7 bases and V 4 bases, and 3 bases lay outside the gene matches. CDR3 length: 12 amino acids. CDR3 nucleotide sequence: TGCGCCAGCAGTCCGCCAGGGGGTGGCTACACCTTC. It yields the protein CASSPPGGGYTF.

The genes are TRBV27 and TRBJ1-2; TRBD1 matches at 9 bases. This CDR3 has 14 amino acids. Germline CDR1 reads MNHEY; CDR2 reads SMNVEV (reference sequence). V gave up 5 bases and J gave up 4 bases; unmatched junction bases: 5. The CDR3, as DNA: TGTGCCAGCAGTCCACAGGGGGCGGTCTATGGCTACACCTTC. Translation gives CASSPQGAVYGYTF.

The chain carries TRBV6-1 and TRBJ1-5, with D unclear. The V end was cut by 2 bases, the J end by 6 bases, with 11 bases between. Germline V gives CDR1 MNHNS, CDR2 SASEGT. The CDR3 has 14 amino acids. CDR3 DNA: TGTGCCAGCAGTGAATCAAGCAGCGGTCAGCCCCAGCATTTT. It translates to CASSESSSGQPQHF.

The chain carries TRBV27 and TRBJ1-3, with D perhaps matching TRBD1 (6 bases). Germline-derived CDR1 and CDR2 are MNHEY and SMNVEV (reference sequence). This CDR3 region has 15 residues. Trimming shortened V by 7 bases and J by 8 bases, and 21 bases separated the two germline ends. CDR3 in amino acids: CASTTSGTSADTIYF. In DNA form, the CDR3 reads TGTGCCAGCACTACTTCGGGGACAAGTGCTGACACCATATATTTT.

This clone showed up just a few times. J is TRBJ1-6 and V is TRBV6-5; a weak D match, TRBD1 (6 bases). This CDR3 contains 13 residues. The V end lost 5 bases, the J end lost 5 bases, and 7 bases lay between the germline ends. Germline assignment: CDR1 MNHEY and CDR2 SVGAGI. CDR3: CASSRDNNSPLHF. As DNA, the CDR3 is TGTGCCAGCAGTCGGGACAATAATTCACCCCTCCACTTT.

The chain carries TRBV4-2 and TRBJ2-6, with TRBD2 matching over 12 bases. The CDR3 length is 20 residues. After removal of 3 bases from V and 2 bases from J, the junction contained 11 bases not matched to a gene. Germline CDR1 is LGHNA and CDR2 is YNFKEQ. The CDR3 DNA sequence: TGTGCCAGCAGCCACTCACCGCTAGCGGGGGGGTTGGCTGGGGCCAACGTCCTGACTTTC. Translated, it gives CASSHSPLAGGLAGANVLTF.

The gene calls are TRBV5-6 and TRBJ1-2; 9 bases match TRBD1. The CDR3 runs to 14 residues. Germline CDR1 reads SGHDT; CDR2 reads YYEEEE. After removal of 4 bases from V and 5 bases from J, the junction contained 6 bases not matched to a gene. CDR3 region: CASSPGTGWYGYTF. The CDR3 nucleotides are TGTGCCAGCAGCCCGGGGACAGGGTGGTATGGCTACACCTTC.

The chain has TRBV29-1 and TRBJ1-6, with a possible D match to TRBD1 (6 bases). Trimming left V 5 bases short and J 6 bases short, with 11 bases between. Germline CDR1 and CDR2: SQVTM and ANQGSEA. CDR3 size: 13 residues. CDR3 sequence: CSVRGTANSPLHF. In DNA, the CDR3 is TGCAGCGTTAGGGGGACGGCTAATTCACCCCTCCACTTT.